This TCR beta chain is from a study of neurological immune-mediated disorders. The CDR3 has 13 residues. Trimming removed 5 bases at V and 5 bases at J, with 12 bases between. Germline loops: CDR1 LGHNT, CDR2 FRNRAP. Study findings and constraints: Private repertoires in all groups were suggested, as expanded clones shared no CDR3 amino acid sequences across subjects. In HTLV-1-associated myelopathy, TCR clonal expansion was greatest, whereas multiple sclerosis had the least, falling below healthy controls.

Template-switch 5'RACE cDNA synthesis added a 10-nucleotide unique molecular identifier. In each sequencing run, over 180 million TCR-beta sequences were generated from 15-18 subjects. Each CDR3 protein gets one entry after TCRdb re-called the 5' RACE reads with MiXCR. The repertoire holds more than 45,000 distinct CDR3 sequences, with 10% as singletons. The table lists this clonotype with many counts. Its antigen is currently unknown. The sequence came from a middle-aged woman with HTLV-1-associated myelopathy (HAM/TSP). The rearrangement links TRBV12-5 to TRBJ2-5; D is undetermined. Sequenced: PBMCs. Here the CDR3 reads CASGLSAKETQYF. In DNA form, the CDR3 reads TGTGCTAGTGGTCTGTCCGCCAAGGAGACCCAGTACTTC.